These T cell receptor beta chains were read from a single sample in a study of T cells in Graves' hyperthyroidism and ophthalmopathy. TCRdb itself ran the multiplex PCR reads through MiXCR, one entry per CDR3 protein. The sample has around 340,000 distinct CDR3 sequences; approximately 18% are singletons. The sequenced sample consisted of blood. Source of these receptors: a woman aged 25 to 39 with Graves' hyperthyroidism that later progressed to Graves' ophthalmopathy. The conserved cysteine and the conserved F or W are not part of the CDR3 here. A row's size may be missing; if present it is once, few, many or a size class.

TRBJ2-1 | many | TRBV12-3/TRBV12-4 | ASSRTSGHNEQF
TRBJ1-1 | many | TRBV5-1 | ASSRGHLNTEAF
TRBJ2-7 | - | TRBV28 | ASSLSTGALYEQY
TRBJ2-2 | - | TRBV5-6 | ASSREITNTGELF
TRBJ2-7 | many | TRBV2 | ASRDTTGLGYEQY
TRBJ2-1 | many | TRBV11-3 | ASSFRTGNEQF
TRBJ2-3 | many | TRBV5-1 | ASSFRVPYTDTQY
TRBJ1-1 | many | TRBV6-1 | ASRPTGYPEAF
TRBJ2-7 | many | TRBV11-2 | ASSLGLGRSSYEQY
TRBJ2-1 | many | TRBV19 | ASSDSSYNEQF
TRBJ2-2 | - | TRBV5-1 | ASSLDSHTGELF
TRBJ2-7 | - | TRBV29-1 | SVRAWSSYEQY
TRBJ2-2 | few | TRBV5-1 | ASSFGGLAGARGTGELF
TRBJ2-1 | - | TRBV3-1 | ASSQVGGNEQF
TRBJ2-1 | - | TRBV5-1 | ASSLTETPNEQF
TRBJ1-5 | many | TRBV6-1 | ASILEGQGIYQPQH
TRBJ2-3 | many | TRBV7-6 | ASERRPGADTQY
TRBJ2-7 | many | TRBV20-1 | SARDRASYEQY